This T cell receptor beta chain was sequenced in a study of vaccination effects on CD4 cells after COVID-19. Sequencing in the ViraFEST assay came after antigen-specific CD4+ T cells had been expanded with viral peptide pools, which were used to stimulate PBMC. Having been cultured for approximately ten days, the cells underwent CD4+ T cell isolation. The study found no prior SARS-CoV-2 infection in the vaccine recipients, who tested negative for nucleocapsid antibodies. Remarks on this clone: Its target is not known.

General study results and limits: Healthy vaccinees' vaccine-induced clones included only 1 of 255 cross-reacting with common cold coronaviruses.

Profiled with immunoSEQ multiplex PCR; TCRdb holds only in-frame clones, not every one. The sample includes 65,000 to 90,000 clones, about four fifths of them seen just once. Here the sequenced sample was CD4+ T cells from PBMCs cultured with HCoV-NL63 spike peptides, taken before COVID-19 vaccination. The TCR originated in a human donor who received a COVID-19 vaccine.

In DNA, the CDR3 is TGCGCCAGCAGCCAAACGGTTGGGAACACCGGGGAGCTGTTTTTT. Amino acids: CASSQTVGNTGELFF. V gene TRBV5-1 combines with J gene TRBJ2-2; no firm D call. CDR1 is SGHRS, CDR2 YFSETQ, per germline. V gave up 4 bases and J gave up 1 base, with 11 bases separating them. This CDR3 is 15 amino acids long.